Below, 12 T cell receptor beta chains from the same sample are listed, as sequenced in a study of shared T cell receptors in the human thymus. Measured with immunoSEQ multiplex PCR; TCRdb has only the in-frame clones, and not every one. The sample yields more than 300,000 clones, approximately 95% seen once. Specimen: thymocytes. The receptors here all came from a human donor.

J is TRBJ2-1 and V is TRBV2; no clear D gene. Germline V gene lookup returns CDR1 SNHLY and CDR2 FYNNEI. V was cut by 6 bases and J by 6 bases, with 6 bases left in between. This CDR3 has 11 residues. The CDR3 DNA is TGTGCCAGCAGGGATGGCAATGAGCAGTTCTTC. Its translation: CASRDGNEQFF.

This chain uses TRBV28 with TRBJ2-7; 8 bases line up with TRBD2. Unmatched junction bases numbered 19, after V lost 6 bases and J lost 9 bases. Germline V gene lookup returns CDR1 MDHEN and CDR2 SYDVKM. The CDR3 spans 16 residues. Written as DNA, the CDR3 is TGTGCCAGCAGCCGGACAATCAAGCGGGGGACGATTGGGCAGTACTTC. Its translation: CASSRTIKRGTIGQYF.

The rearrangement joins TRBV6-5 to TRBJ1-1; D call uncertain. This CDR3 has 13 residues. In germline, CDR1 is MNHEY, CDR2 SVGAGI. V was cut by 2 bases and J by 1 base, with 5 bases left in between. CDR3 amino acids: CASSYNSNTEAFF. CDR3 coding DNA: TGTGCCAGCAGTTACAACTCGAACACTGAAGCTTTCTTT.

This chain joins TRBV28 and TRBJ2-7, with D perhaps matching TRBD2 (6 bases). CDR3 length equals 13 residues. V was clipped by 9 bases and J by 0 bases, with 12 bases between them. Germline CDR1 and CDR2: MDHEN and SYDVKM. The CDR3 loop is CASGLASSYEQYF. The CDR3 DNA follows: TGTGCCAGTGGCCTAGCGAGCTCCTACGAGCAGTACTTC. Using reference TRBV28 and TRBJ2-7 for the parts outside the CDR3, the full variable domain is DVKVTQSSRYLVKRTGEKVFLECVQDMDHENMFWYRQDPGLGLRLIYFSYDVKMKEKGDIPEGYSVSREKKERFSLILESASTNQTSMYLCASGLASSYEQYFGPGTRLTVT.

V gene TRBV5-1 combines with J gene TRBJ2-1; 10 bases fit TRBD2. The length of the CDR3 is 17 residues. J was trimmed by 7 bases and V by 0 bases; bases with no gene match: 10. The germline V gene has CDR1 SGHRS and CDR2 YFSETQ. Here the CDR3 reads CASSLVFRLAGENEQFF. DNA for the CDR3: TGCGCCAGCAGCTTGGTATTCAGGCTAGCGGGAGAGAATGAGCAGTTCTTC.

CDR3 nucleotide sequence: TGTGCCAGCAGCCGCCCGGCTCGAAGGGATTCTGGGGCCAACGTCCTGACTTTC. Translation: CASSRPARRDSGANVLTF. V gene TRBV5-4 combines with J gene TRBJ2-6; D unresolved. The V gene's germline CDR1 is SGHNT and CDR2 YYREEE (reference sequence). V was cut by 4 bases and J by 1 base, with 18 bases left in between. This CDR3 is built from 18 residues.

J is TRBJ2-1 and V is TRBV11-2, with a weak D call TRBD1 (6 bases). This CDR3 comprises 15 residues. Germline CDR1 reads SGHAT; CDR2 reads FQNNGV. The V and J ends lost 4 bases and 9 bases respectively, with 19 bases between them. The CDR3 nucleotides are TGTGCCAGCAGCTACCAGGGCCATCTACAGGGTGAGCAGTTCTTC. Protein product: CASSYQGHLQGEQFF.

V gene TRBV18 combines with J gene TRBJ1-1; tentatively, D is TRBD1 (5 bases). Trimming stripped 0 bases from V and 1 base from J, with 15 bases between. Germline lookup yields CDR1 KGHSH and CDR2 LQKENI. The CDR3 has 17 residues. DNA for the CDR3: TGTGCCAGCTCACCACCGGTAAAGGGGAAGACGAACACTGAAGCTTTCTTT. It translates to CASSPPVKGKTNTEAFF.

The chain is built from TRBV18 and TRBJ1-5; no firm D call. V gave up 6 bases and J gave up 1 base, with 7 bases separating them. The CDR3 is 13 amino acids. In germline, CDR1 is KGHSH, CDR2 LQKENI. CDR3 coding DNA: TGTGCCAGCTCCACAGAAAGCAATCAGCCCCAGCATTTT. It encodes CASSTESNQPQHF. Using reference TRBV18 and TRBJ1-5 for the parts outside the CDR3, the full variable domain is NAGVMQNPRHLVRRRGQEARLRCSPMKGHSHVYWYRQLPEEGLKFMVYLQKENIIDESGMPKERFSAEFPKEGPSILRIQQVVRGDSAAYFCASSTESNQPQHFGDGTRLSIL.

CDR3: CASSKSSGAQNTGELFF. The CDR3 DNA is TGTGCCAGCAGTAAAAGTAGCGGGGCACAGAACACCGGGGAGCTGTTTTTT. This sequence joins TRBV27 and TRBJ2-2, with 8 positions matching TRBD2. Germline-derived CDR1 and CDR2 are MNHEY and SMNVEV (reference sequence). V shed 5 bases, J shed 1 base, and the junction held 9 bases outside the gene matches. This CDR3 spans 17 amino acids.

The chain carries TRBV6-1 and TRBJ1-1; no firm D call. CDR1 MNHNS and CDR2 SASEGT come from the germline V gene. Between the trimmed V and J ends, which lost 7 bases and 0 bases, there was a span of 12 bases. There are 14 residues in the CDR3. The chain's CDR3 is CASTNSDLNTEAFF. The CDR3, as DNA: TGTGCCAGCACCAACAGTGACTTGAACACTGAAGCTTTCTTT.

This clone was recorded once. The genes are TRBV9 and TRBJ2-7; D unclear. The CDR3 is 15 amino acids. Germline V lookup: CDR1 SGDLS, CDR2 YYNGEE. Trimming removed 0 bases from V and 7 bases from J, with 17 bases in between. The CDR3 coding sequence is TGTGCCAGCAGCGTAGCCTCCAACGGTGGCCGAGAGCAGTACTTC. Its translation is CASSVASNGGREQYF.